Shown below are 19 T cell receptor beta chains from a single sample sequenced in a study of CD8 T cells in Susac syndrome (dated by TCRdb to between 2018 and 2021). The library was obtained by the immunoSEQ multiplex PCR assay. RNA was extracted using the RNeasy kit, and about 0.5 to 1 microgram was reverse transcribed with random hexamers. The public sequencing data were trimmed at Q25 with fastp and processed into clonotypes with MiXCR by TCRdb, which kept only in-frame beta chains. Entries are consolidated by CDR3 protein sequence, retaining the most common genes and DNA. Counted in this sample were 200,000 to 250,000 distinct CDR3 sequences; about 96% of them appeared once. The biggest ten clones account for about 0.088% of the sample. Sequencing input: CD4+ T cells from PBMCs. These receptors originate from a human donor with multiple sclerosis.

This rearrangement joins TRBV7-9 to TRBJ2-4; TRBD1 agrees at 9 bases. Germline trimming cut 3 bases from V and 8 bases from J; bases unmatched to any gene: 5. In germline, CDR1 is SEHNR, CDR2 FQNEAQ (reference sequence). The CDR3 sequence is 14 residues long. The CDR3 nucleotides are TGTGCCAGCAGCTTTGGGGACAGGGTCGACATTCAGTACTTC. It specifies CASSFGDRVDIQYF.

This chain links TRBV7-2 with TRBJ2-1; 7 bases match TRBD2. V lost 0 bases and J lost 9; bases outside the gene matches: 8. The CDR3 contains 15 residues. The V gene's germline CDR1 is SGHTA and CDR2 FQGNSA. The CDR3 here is CASSLAGGNLREQFF. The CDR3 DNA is TGTGCCAGCAGCTTAGCGGGGGGGAATTTACGTGAGCAGTTCTTC.

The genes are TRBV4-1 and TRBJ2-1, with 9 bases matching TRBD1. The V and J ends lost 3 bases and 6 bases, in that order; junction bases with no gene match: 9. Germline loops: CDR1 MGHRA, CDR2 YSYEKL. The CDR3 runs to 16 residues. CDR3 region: CASSQVPGQGRNEQFF. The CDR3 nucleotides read TGCGCCAGCAGCCAGGTACCGGGACAGGGTCGCAATGAGCAGTTCTTC.

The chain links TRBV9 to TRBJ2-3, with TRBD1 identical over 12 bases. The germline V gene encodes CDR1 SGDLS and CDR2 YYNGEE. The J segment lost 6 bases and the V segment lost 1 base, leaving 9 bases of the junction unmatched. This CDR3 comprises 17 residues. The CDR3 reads CASSVSLRDRGRDTQYF. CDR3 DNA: TGTGCCAGCAGCGTATCACTCCGGGACAGGGGGCGGGATACGCAGTATTTT.

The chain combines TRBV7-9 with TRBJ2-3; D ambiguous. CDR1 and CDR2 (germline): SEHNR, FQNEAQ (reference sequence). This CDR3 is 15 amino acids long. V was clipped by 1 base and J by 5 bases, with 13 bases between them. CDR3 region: CASSLVGQVGDTQYF. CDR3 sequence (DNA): TGTGCCAGCAGCTTAGTAGGGCAAGTAGGAGATACGCAGTATTTT.

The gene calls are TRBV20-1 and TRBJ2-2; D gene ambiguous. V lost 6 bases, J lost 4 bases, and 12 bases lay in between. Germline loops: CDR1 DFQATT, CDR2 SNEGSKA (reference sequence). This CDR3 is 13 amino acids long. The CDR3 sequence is CSADVWGTGELFF. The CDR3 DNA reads TGCAGTGCCGACGTGTGGGGCACCGGGGAGCTGTTTTTT.

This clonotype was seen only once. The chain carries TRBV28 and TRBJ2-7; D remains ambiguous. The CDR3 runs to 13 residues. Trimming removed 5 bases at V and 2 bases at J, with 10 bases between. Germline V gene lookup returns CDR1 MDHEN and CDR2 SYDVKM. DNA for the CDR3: TGTGCCAGCAGTAGAGCTGGGACCTACGAGCAGTACTTC. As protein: CASSRAGTYEQYF. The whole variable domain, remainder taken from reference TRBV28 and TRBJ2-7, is DVKVTQSSRYLVKRTGEKVFLECVQDMDHENMFWYRQDPGLGLRLIYFSYDVKMKEKGDIPEGYSVSREKKERFSLILESASTNQTSMYLCASSRAGTYEQYFGPGTRLTVT.

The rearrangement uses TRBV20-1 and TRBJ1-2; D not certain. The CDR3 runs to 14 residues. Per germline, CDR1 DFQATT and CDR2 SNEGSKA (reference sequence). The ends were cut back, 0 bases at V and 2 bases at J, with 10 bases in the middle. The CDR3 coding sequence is TGCAGTGCTAGAGACGCACGGAGCAACTATGGCTACACCTTC. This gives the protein CSARDARSNYGYTF.

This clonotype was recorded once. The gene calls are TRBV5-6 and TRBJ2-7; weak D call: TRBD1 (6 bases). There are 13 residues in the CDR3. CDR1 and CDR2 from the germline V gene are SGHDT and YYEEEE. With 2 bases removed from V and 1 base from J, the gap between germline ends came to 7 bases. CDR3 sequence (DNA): TGTGCCAGCAGCTTTACAGGGTCCTACGAGCAGTACTTC. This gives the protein CASSFTGSYEQYF. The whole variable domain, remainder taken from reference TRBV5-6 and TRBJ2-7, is DAGVTQSPTHLIKTRGQQVTLRCSPKSGHDTVSWYQQALGQGPQFIFQYYEEEERQRGNFPDRFSGHQFPNYSSELNVNALLLGDSALYLCASSFTGSYEQYFGPGTRLTVT.

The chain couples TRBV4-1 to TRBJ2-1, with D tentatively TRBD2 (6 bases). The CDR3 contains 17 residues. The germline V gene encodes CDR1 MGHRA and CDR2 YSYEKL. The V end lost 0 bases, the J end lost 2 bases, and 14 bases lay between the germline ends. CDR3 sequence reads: CASSQDHGLPAYNEQFF. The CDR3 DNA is TGCGCCAGCAGCCAAGATCATGGACTACCTGCCTACAATGAGCAGTTCTTC.

CDR3 residues: CSVVEGINYGYTF. The DNA for the CDR3 is TGCAGCGTTGTTGAGGGCATTAACTATGGCTACACCTTC. V gene TRBV29-1 combines with J gene TRBJ1-2; no reliable D call. Looked up from germline, CDR1 is SQVTM and CDR2 is ANQGSEA. With 4 bases removed from V and 1 base from J, the gap between germline ends came to 10 bases. The length of the CDR3 is 13 residues. Together with reference TRBV29-1 and TRBJ1-2, the CDR3 gives the full variable domain: SAVISQKPSRDICQRGTSLTIQCQVDSQVTMMFWYRQQPGQSLTLIATANQGSEATYESGFVIDKFPISRPNLTFSTLTVSNMSPEDSSIYLCSVVEGINYGYTFGSGTRLTVV.

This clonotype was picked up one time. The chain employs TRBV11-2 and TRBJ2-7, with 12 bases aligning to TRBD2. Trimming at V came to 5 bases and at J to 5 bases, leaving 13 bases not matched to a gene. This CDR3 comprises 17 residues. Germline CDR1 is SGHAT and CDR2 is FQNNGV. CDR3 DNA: TGTGCCAGCAGCCCTAGACTAGCGGGGGTGTTGGGCCACGAGCAGTACTTC. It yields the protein CASSPRLAGVLGHEQYF.

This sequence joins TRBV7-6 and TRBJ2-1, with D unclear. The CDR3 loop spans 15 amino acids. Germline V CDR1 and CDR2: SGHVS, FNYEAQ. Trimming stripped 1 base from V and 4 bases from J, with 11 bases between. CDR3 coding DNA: TGTGCCAGCAGCTTAGTGGGTGGAACTTACAATGAGCAGTTCTTC. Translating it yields CASSLVGGTYNEQFF.

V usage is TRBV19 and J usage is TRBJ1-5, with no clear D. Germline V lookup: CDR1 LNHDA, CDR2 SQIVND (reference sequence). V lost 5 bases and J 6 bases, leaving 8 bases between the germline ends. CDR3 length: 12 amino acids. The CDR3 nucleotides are TGTGCCAGTAGTGGTTTGGCTCAGCCCCAGCATTTT. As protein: CASSGLAQPQHF.

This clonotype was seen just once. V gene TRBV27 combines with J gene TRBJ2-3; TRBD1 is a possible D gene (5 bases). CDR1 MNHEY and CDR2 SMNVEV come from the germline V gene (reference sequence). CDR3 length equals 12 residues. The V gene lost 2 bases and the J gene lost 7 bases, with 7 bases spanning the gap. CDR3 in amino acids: CASSLAGNTQYF. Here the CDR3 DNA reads TGTGCCAGCAGTTTAGCAGGGAATACGCAGTATTTT.

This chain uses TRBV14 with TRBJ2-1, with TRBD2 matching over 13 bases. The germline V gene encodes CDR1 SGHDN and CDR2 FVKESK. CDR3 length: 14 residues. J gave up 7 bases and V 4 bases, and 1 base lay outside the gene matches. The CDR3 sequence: CASSRTSGSNEQFF. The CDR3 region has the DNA TGTGCCAGCAGCCGGACTAGCGGGAGTAATGAGCAGTTCTTC.

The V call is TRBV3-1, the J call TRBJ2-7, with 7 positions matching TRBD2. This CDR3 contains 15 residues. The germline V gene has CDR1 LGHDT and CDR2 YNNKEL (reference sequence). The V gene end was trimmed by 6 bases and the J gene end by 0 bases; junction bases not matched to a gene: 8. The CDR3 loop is CASSLTSISSYEQYF. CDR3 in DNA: TGTGCCAGCAGTCTGACTAGCATATCCTCCTACGAGCAGTACTTC.

The CDR3, as DNA: TGCAGTGCTACCCCCCGACTAGCGGGAGGGAAAAACATTCAGTACTTC. Protein product: CSATPRLAGGKNIQYF. V and J are TRBV20-1 and TRBJ2-4; 14 bases align to TRBD2. The germline V gene has CDR1 DFQATT and CDR2 SNEGSKA (reference sequence). Trimming took 4 bases from V and 4 from J; bases not matched to a gene: 6. This CDR3 has 16 residues.

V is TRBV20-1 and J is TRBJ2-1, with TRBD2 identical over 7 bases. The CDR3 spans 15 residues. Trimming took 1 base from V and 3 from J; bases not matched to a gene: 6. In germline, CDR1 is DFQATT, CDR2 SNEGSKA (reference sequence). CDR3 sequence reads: CSARALASGYNEQFF. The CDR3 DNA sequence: TGCAGTGCTAGAGCCCTGGCTAGCGGCTACAATGAGCAGTTCTTC.